Sequencing of this TCR beta chain was carried out in a study of blood T cell repertoires in COVID-19. Study in general: COVID-19 samples from acute and convalescent phases originated in the United States, Italy and Spain. Sample material is recorded as cDNA or gDNA derived from T cells, B-cell-depleted T cells, or PBMCs.

Germline V gene data show CDR1 as GTSNPN and CDR2 as SVGIG (reference sequence). The CDR3 length is 17 residues. Trimming stripped 4 bases from V and 9 bases from J, with 28 bases between. Study processing details: Amplified reference gene primers provided the basis for estimating nucleated cell counts. Produced via immunoSEQ multiplex PCR; TCRdb's table is partial and in-frame only. V and J calls and clone size follow that table, whereas D and trimming were derived from the DNA. The sample gives some 190,000 clones, 75% to 90% of which show up once; 9.5% to 13% is in the top ten. The TCR originated in a human donor with active or convalescent COVID-19. The donor label of this sample is uncertain. The sequenced material came from peripheral blood. The gene calls are TRBV30 and TRBJ2-1; possibly TRBD2 for D (8 bases). The CDR3 DNA is TGTGCCTGGAACTCCGACCAAGACAGGGTGCTAGCGGGTGAGCAGTTCTTC. Protein: CAWNSDQDRVLAGEQFF.